These 3 T cell receptor beta chains were sequenced from one sample in a study of blood T cell repertoires in COVID-19. Here immunoSEQ multiplex PCR was the method, and the copy in TCRdb shows in-frame clones only, minus some. Of about 300,000 clones in the sample, less than 85% are singletons; the top ten hold 1.4% to 1.5%. The sequenced sample was peripheral blood. These receptors originate from a human donor with COVID-19, enrolled during active disease. The donor label of this sample is uncertain.

This chain uses TRBV7-2 with TRBJ2-5; TRBD2 agrees at 12 bases. Looked up from germline, CDR1 is SGHTA and CDR2 is FQGNSA. The length of the CDR3 is 16 residues. V trimming: 1 base; J trimming: 5 bases; junction bases outside the gene matches: 5. The CDR3 region is CASSLELAGGRETQYF. CDR3 bases: TGTGCCAGCAGCTTAGAACTAGCGGGAGGTCGGGAGACCCAGTACTTC. The full variable domain, completed using reference TRBV7-2 and TRBJ2-5, is GAGVSQSPSNKVTEKGKDVELRCDPISGHTALYWYRQSLGQGLEFLIYFQGNSAPDKSGLPSDRFSAERTGGSVSTLTIQRTQQEDSAVYLCASSLELAGGRETQYFGPGTRLLVL.

This chain links TRBV7-2 with TRBJ1-6; 10 nucleotides match TRBD1. V was clipped by 4 bases and J by 8 bases; unmatched bases: 5. Germline assignment: CDR1 SGHTA and CDR2 FQGNSA. This CDR3 spans 15 amino acids. In nucleotides, the CDR3 is TGTGCCAGCAGCTCGAGGACAGGGGGTTATTCACCCCTCCACTTT. It is translated as CASSSRTGGYSPLHF. Looking up the rest from reference TRBV7-2 and TRBJ1-6 gives the full variable domain: GAGVSQSPSNKVTEKGKDVELRCDPISGHTALYWYRQSLGQGLEFLIYFQGNSAPDKSGLPSDRFSAERTGGSVSTLTIQRTQQEDSAVYLCASSSRTGGYSPLHFGNGTRLTVT.

The chain couples TRBV19 to TRBJ1-5; D possibly corresponds to TRBD1 (6 bases). Germline CDR1 LNHDA, CDR2 SQIVND (reference sequence). CDR3 length equals 15 residues. The V and J ends lost 3 bases and 1 base respectively, with 10 bases between them. This chain's CDR3 is CASSIQRGSNQPQHF. Written as DNA, the CDR3 is TGTGCCAGTAGTATCCAAAGGGGGAGCAATCAGCCCCAGCATTTT.